The 9 T cell receptor beta chains in this list originate from one sample, sequenced in a study of chemoradiotherapy in HPV16-positive cancers. Only in-frame clones appear in the TCRdb table, and some are missing; sequencing was by immunoSEQ multiplex PCR. The profile shows approximately 28,000 clones, approximately 90% of them singletons. The starting material was blood, obtained from a patient who underwent chemoradiotherapy. All receptors derive from a human donor with HPV-associated anogenital cancer.

The chain uses TRBV5-6 and TRBJ1-3; D gene uncertain. Germline-derived CDR1 and CDR2 are SGHDT and YYEEEE. This CDR3 region has 15 residues. The V end was cut by 4 bases, the J end by 2 bases, with 13 bases between. The CDR3 nucleotides read TGTGCCAGCAGCCCGATAGACGGACCTGGAAACACCATATATTTT. The encoded protein is CASSPIDGPGNTIYF.

CDR3 amino acids: CASSPGGGPDSPLHF. In DNA form, the CDR3 reads TGTGCCAGCAGCCCTGGCGGAGGGCCAGATTCACCCCTCCACTTT. This rearrangement joins TRBV7-3 to TRBJ1-6, with no clear D. The CDR3 sequence is 15 residues long. Germline CDR1 reads SGHTA; CDR2 reads FQGTGA. The V end was cut by 5 bases, the J end by 8 bases, with 16 bases between.

V is TRBV7-2 and J is TRBJ2-7, with 9 bases that match TRBD1. The CDR3 runs 16 residues. J was trimmed by 5 bases and V by 5 bases; bases with no gene match: 13. Germline V gives CDR1 SGHTA, CDR2 FQGNSA. The DNA of the CDR3 is TGTGCCAGCAGCGCCGGACAGGGGAGGGCTTTCGACGAGCAGTACTTC. It yields the protein CASSAGQGRAFDEQYF.

The chain has TRBV10-3 and TRBJ2-3; D is unclear. V was cut by 3 bases and J by 3 bases, with 4 bases left in between. The germline V gene has CDR1 ENHRY and CDR2 SYGVKD. This CDR3 has 12 amino acids. CDR3 sequence: CAISERTDTQYF. In DNA, the CDR3 is TGTGCCATCAGTGAACGTACAGATACGCAGTATTTT.

The chain uses TRBV7-9 and TRBJ2-4; TRBD2 matches 11 bases. The germline V gene has CDR1 SEHNR and CDR2 FQNEAQ (reference sequence). The trim removed 4 bases at V and 11 bases at J, leaving 10 bases unmatched. The CDR3 totals 15 residues. The CDR3 DNA sequence: TGTGCCAGCAGCTCCCTAGCGGGGGGTTCCTCCGTTCAGTACTTC. Protein product: CASSSLAGGSSVQYF.

This clone was seen just once. The gene calls are TRBV5-6 and TRBJ2-5, with D possibly matching TRBD2 (5 bases). CDR1 and CDR2 from the germline V gene are SGHDT and YYEEEE. This CDR3 spans 13 amino acids. The ends were cut back, 5 bases at V and 0 bases at J, with 8 bases in the middle. Written as DNA, the CDR3 is TGTGCCAGCAGGCGGCGGGACCAAGAGACCCAGTACTTC. It encodes CASRRRDQETQYF.

V and J are TRBV10-3 and TRBJ1-5; D perhaps matches TRBD1 (6 bases). Germline assignment: CDR1 ENHRY and CDR2 SYGVKD. The CDR3 runs 14 residues. Trimming took 10 bases from V and 0 from J, leaving 13 bases between them. CDR3 region: CATGGPNSNQPQHF. For the CDR3, the DNA is TGTGCCACCGGGGGGCCGAATAGCAATCAGCCCCAGCATTTT.

This chain links TRBV5-4 with TRBJ2-3; 7 positions agree with TRBD1. Germline loops: CDR1 SGHNT, CDR2 YYREEE (reference sequence). The ends lost 4 bases at V and 1 base at J; junction bases unmatched: 9. CDR3 length: 16 amino acids. The CDR3 region is CASSLKQGSGTDTQYF. DNA for the CDR3: TGTGCCAGCAGCCTTAAACAGGGGTCTGGCACAGATACGCAGTATTTT.

This chain joins TRBV28 and TRBJ2-2, with 9 bases matching TRBD2. V shed 4 bases, J shed 2 bases, and the junction held 2 bases outside the gene matches. Germline V gives CDR1 MDHEN, CDR2 SYDVKM. The CDR3 extends over 15 amino acids. This CDR3 reads CASSSSGVNTGELFF. The CDR3 nucleotides are TGTGCCAGCAGTTCTAGCGGGGTCAACACCGGGGAGCTGTTTTTT.